This is a list of T cell receptor beta chains from one sample in a study of beta chain features in type 1 diabetes. Generated by immunoSEQ multiplex PCR, the TCRdb table keeps only in-frame clones and is missing some. The sample lists about 240,000 clones; around 13% were seen once. What was sequenced was naive CD4+ T cells from blood. The source is a man aged 25 to 45 with type 1 diabetes. CDR3s include the opening cysteine and the closing phenylalanine or tryptophan. Each record gives: J gene, D gene, V gene, clone size, CDR3 protein, CDR3 DNA. D genes are given only for firm matches. Size tells how often a clone was seen (once, few, many) or the class of an expanded clone, and some rows leave it out.

>TRBJ1-3|TRBD1|TRBV29-1|.
CSVETRQGSGNTIYF
TGCAGCGTTGAAACAAGACAGGGGAGTGGAAACACCATATATTTT
>TRBJ2-1|.|TRBV30|few
CAWSKLARVGNEQFF
TGTGCCTGGAGTAAGCTAGCGCGGGTCGGGAATGAGCAGTTCTTC
>TRBJ2-1|.|TRBV10-3|.
CAISVEGNEQFF
TGTGCCATCAGTGTCGAGGGAAATGAGCAGTTCTTC
>TRBJ2-5|.|TRBV11-3|few
CASSEGGKPTQETQYF
TGTGCCAGCAGCGAAGGAGGGAAACCGACTCAAGAGACCCAGTACTTC
>TRBJ2-1|TRBD1|TRBV7-6|.
CASSSGQTNEQFF
TGTGCCAGCAGCTCGGGACAGACCAATGAGCAGTTCTTC
>TRBJ1-5|.|TRBV6-6|few
CASSSSVWPQHF
TGTGCCAGCAGTTCCAGCGTATGGCCCCAGCATTTT
>TRBJ1-1|.|TRBV19|.
CASSPWGDIAKAFF
TGTGCCAGTAGTCCCTGGGGGGATATAGCCAAGGCTTTCTTT
>TRBJ2-7|.|TRBV7-9|few
CASSTTYEQYF
TGTGCCAGCAGCACAACCTACGAGCAGTACTTC
>TRBJ2-7|.|TRBV11-2|few
CASSLGLGASEQYF
TGTGCCAGCAGCTTAGGCCTAGGGGCCTCCGAGCAGTACTTC
>TRBJ1-1|TRBD1|TRBV5-1|.
CASSSTGVRDTEAFF
TGCGCCAGCAGCTCCACAGGGGTGAGGGACACTGAAGCTTTCTTT
>TRBJ2-7|.|TRBV6-6|.
CASIFNYEQYF
TGTGCCAGCATTTTCAACTACGAGCAGTACTTC